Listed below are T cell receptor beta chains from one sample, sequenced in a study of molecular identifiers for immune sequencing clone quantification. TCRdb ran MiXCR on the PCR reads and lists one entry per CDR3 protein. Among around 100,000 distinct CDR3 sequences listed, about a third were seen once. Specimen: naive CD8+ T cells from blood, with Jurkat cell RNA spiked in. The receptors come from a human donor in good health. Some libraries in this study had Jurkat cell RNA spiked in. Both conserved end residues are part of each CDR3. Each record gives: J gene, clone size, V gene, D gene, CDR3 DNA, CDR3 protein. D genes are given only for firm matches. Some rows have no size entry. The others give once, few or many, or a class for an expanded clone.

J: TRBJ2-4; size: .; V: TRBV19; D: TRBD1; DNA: TGTGCCAGTAGCATACTGGACAGGGGTGCCAAAAACATTCAGTACTTC; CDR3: CASSILDRGAKNIQYF
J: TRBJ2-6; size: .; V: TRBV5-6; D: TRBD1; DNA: TGTGCCAGCGGCTTCGGACAGGCGAGCTCTGGGGCCAACGTCCTGACTTTC; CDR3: CASGFGQASSGANVLTF
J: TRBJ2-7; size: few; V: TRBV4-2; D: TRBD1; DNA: TGTGCCAGCAGCCAACTGGGACAGGGGTCCTACGAGCAGTACTTC; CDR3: CASSQLGQGSYEQYF
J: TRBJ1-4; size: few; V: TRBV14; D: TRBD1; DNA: TGTGCCAGCAGCCAAGATCCCCTGGACAGGCCAACTAATGAAAAACTGTTTTTT; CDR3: CASSQDPLDRPTNEKLFF
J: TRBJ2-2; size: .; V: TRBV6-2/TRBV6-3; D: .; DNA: TGTGCCAGCAGTACCAACAGGATATCAAGCACCGGGGAGCTGTTTTTT; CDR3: CASSTNRISSTGELFF
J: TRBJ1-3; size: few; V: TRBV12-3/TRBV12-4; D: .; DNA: TGTGCCAGCAGTTTCATTGGGTCTGGAAACACCATATATTTT; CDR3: CASSFIGSGNTIYF
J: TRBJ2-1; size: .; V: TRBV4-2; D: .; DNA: TGTGCCAGCAGCCAAGCTGGGTCGTATGAGCAGTTCTTC; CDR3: CASSQAGSYEQFF
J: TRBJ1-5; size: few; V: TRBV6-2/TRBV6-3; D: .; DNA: TGTGCCAGCATCGACGGACATAGCAATCAGCCCCAGCATTTT; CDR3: CASIDGHSNQPQHF
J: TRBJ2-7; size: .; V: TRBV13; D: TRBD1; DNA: TGTGCCAGCAGTTCTGGACAGGGTTGGCGCGAGCAGTACTTC; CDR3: CASSSGQGWREQYF
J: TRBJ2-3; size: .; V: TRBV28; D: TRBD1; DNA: TGTGCCAGCAGTTCCACCGGGACAGGTGGTACAGATACGAAGTATTTT; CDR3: CASSSTGTGGTDTKYF
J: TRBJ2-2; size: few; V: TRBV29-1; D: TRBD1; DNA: TGCAGCGCAACAGGGGGCACCGGGGAGCTGTTTTTT; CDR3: CSATGGTGELFF
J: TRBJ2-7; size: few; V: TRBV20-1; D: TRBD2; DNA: TGCAGTGCCCTAGCGGGAGGGTACGAGCAGTACTTC; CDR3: CSALAGGYEQYF
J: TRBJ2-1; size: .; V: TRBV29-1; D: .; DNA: TGCAGCGTTGAAGGGGGGACAAAAATCTACAATGAGCAGTTCTTC; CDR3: CSVEGGTKIYNEQFF